The text below deals with one T cell receptor beta chain. CDR1 is KGHSH and CDR2 is LQKENI in the germline V gene. This CDR3 is 15 amino acids long. The V segment lost 3 bases and the J segment 2 bases; nucleotides outside the gene matches: 1. Primers for the PCR totalled 60 Vbeta and 13 Jbeta. Repertoires were generated with immunoSEQ multiplex PCR, while TCRdb's copy carries only in-frame clones and drops some. The table shows some 130,000 clones, with roughly 85% occurring only once. These data belong to a study of cytomegalovirus exposure and HLA in healthy donors. This chain connects TRBV18 to TRBJ2-1; 10 positions match TRBD2. The sample comprised PBMCs. The source is a man aged 35-49 years in good health and CMV-seropositive. In DNA, the CDR3 is TGTGCCAGCTCACCTCTAGCGGGGGCCTACAATGAGCAGTTCTTC. It is translated as CASSPLAGAYNEQFF.